The 27 T cell receptor beta chains listed next were all sequenced from one sample in a study of blood T cell repertoires in COVID-19. Profiling relied on immunoSEQ multiplex PCR, and the TCRdb table lists in-frame clones only, not all of them. This sample has roughly 220,000 clones, with around 87% found just once. The sample consisted of peripheral blood. Receptors originate from a man aged 55 to 69 with acute or convalescent COVID-19.

This clone was seen a single time. The J gene is TRBJ2-1, the V gene TRBV5-1; 9 bases are shared with TRBD1. CDR1 is SGHRS and CDR2 is YFSETQ in the germline V gene. J gave up 7 bases and V 4 bases, and 6 bases lay outside the gene matches. The CDR3 runs 14 residues. CDR3 sequence: CASSLDRGWNEQFF. CDR3 sequence (DNA): TGCGCCAGCAGCCTCGACAGGGGGTGGAATGAGCAGTTCTTC.

The chain is built from TRBV5-1 and TRBJ1-2, with 10 bases matching TRBD1. Germline V CDR1 and CDR2: SGHRS, YFSETQ. This CDR3 comprises 14 residues. V dropped 5 bases and J dropped 7; count of bases not matched to a gene: 8. CDR3 in amino acids: CASSPPGTGAGYTF. CDR3 sequence (DNA): TGCGCCAGCAGTCCCCCCGGGACAGGGGCTGGCTACACCTTC.

This chain connects TRBV13 to TRBJ1-4; D uncertain. Germline CDR1 and CDR2: PRHDT and FYEKMQ (reference sequence). The CDR3 extends over 15 amino acids. The germline V and J ends were trimmed by 5 bases and 7 bases, with 17 bases remaining between them. The CDR3 nucleotides are TGTGCCAGCAGCAAAGGTCGGGGAGGAGGTGAAAAACTGTTTTTT. Translating gives CASSKGRGGGEKLFF. The full variable domain, completed using reference TRBV13 and TRBJ1-4, is AAGVIQSPRHLIKEKRETATLKCYPIPRHDTVYWYQQGPGQDPQFLISFYEKMQSDKGSIPDRFSAQQFSDYHSELNMSSLELGDSALYFCASSKGRGGGEKLFFGSGTQLSVL.

The V and J genes are TRBV6-2 or TRBV6-3 and TRBJ2-3, with TRBD2 matching 9 bases. The trim removed 6 bases at V and 4 bases at J, leaving 17 bases unmatched. Germline CDR1 reads MNHEY; CDR2 reads SVGEGT. The CDR3 consists of 18 residues. The CDR3 sequence is CASSPNHFGGGGSDTQYF. CDR3 coding DNA: TGTGCCAGCAGCCCAAATCACTTTGGCGGGGGGGGGTCAGATACGCAGTATTTT.

The V call is TRBV29-1, the J call TRBJ1-1, with 8 bases aligning to TRBD1. CDR1 and CDR2 (germline): SQVTM, ANQGSEA. J lost 4 bases, V lost 5 bases, and 3 bases had no gene match. The CDR3 sequence is 12 residues long. CDR3 loop: CSVNTGGTEAFF. The CDR3 DNA is TGCAGCGTTAATACAGGGGGCACTGAAGCTTTCTTT.

The chain recombines TRBV28 with TRBJ1-5; perhaps TRBD1 as D (5 bases). Germline CDR1 reads MDHEN; CDR2 reads SYDVKM. Deletions cut 2 bases from V and 7 bases from J, with 9 bases between. The CDR3 spans 13 residues. This CDR3 reads CASSLQGTQPQHF. DNA for the CDR3: TGTGCCAGCAGTTTACAGGGTACACAGCCCCAGCATTTT.

The chain carries TRBV12-2 and TRBJ1-3. TRBV12-2 is a pseudogene. This CDR3 region has 14 residues. This CDR3 reads CASRLVGVVNTIYF. The CDR3 bases are TGTGCAAGTCGCTTAGTCGGGGTCGTAAACACCATATATTTT.

This chain links TRBV7-2 with TRBJ2-2; tentatively, D is TRBD2 (5 bases). V dropped 5 bases and J dropped 4 bases, with 17 bases sitting between them. This CDR3 comprises 16 residues. The germline gives CDR1 SGHTA, CDR2 FQGNSA. The chain's CDR3 is CASSGSVSSGTGELFF. DNA of the CDR3: TGTGCCAGCAGCGGTAGCGTATCTTCGGGCACCGGGGAGCTGTTTTTT. Filled out from reference TRBV7-2 and TRBJ2-2, the complete variable domain reads GAGVSQSPSNKVTEKGKDVELRCDPISGHTALYWYRQSLGQGLEFLIYFQGNSAPDKSGLPSDRFSAERTGGSVSTLTIQRTQQEDSAVYLCASSGSVSSGTGELFFGEGSRLTVL.

The V and J genes are TRBV21-1 and TRBJ2-7; the listed D gene, TRBD1, was not tested against the DNA. TRBV21-1 is deemed a pseudogene. This CDR3 comprises 19 residues. The CDR3, as DNA: TGTGCCAGCAGCAAAGTTATGAGTTCCGGACAGGTTATTTCCTACGAGCAGTACTTC. Translating gives CASSKVMSSGQVISYEQYF.

The chain uses TRBV15 and TRBJ1-4, with D perhaps TRBD1 (5 bases). V lost 7 bases and J lost 7, with 16 bases in between. Germline assignment: CDR1 LNHNV and CDR2 YYDKDF (reference sequence). CDR3 length: 14 residues. CDR3: CATTGGGVGEKLFF. The CDR3 nucleotides are TGTGCCACCACCGGCGGGGGGGTGGGTGAAAAACTGTTTTTT.

This chain links TRBV19 with TRBJ1-2; 10 bases fit TRBD1. J lost 5 bases, V lost 4 bases, and 4 bases had no gene match. CDR3 length: 14 amino acids. In germline, CDR1 is LNHDA, CDR2 SQIVND (reference sequence). DNA for the CDR3: TGTGCCAGTAGTACGCCGGGACAGGGGTATGGCTACACCTTC. Protein sequence: CASSTPGQGYGYTF.

This clone came up a few times. The chain uses TRBV5-8 and TRBJ1-3, with D possibly matching TRBD1 (5 bases). Germline V gene data show CDR1 as SGHTS and CDR2 as YDEGEE. V lost 4 bases, J lost 0 bases, and 11 bases lay in between. This CDR3 contains 15 residues. The CDR3 coding sequence is TGTGCCAGCAGCCACCGACAGCCCTCTGGAAACACCATATATTTT. It codes for CASSHRQPSGNTIYF.

This clone has only a few counts. The chain carries TRBV6-2 or TRBV6-3 and TRBJ1-2, with a weak D call TRBD1 (5 bases). Trimming cost V 5 bases and J 4 bases, with 11 bases left between them. Germline values: CDR1 MNHEY, CDR2 SVGEGT. The CDR3 sequence is 13 residues long. The CDR3 is CASSLDTGYGYTF. The CDR3 DNA follows: TGTGCCAGCAGTCTGGACACCGGCTATGGCTACACCTTC.

V and J are TRBV27 and TRBJ1-5; 8 bases are a match to TRBD1. This CDR3 is 14 amino acids long. Losses at the gene ends were 5 bases for V and 6 bases for J; bases not matched to a gene: 6. Germline assignment: CDR1 MNHEY and CDR2 SMNVEV (reference sequence). The CDR3 DNA reads as TGTGCCAGCAGTCCCCGGACAGGGTTTCAGCCCCAGCATTTT. Its translation is CASSPRTGFQPQHF.

The V call is TRBV7-3, the J call TRBJ1-2; TRBD1 matches 8 bases. Trimming took 4 bases from V and 4 from J; bases not matched to a gene: 5. This CDR3 is 14 amino acids long. The germline CDR1 and CDR2 sequences are SGHTA and FQGTGA. The CDR3 here is CASSSDRGGYGYTF. CDR3 in DNA: TGTGCCAGCAGCTCAGACAGGGGCGGCTATGGCTACACCTTC.

The chain combines TRBV10-2 with TRBJ1-1, with a tentative D call TRBD1 (5 bases). CDR3 length: 14 amino acids. The V gene's germline CDR1 is WSHSY and CDR2 SAAADI. The ends were cut back, 2 bases at V and 2 bases at J, with 9 bases in the middle. CDR3 coding DNA: TGCGCCAGCAGTGAGAAGGGGCTTAACACTGAAGCTTTCTTT. It codes for CASSEKGLNTEAFF.

The chain links TRBV7-8 to TRBJ1-2; a weak D match, TRBD1 (5 bases). The CDR3 sequence is 15 residues long. V lost 1 base and J 7 bases, leaving 16 bases between the germline ends. Looked up from germline, CDR1 is SGHVS and CDR2 is FQNEAQ. For the CDR3, the DNA is TGTGCCAGCAGCTTAGACGGCAGGGCAAACAGTGGCTACACCTTC. The encoded protein is CASSLDGRANSGYTF.

The genes are TRBV3-1 (or the pseudogene TRBV3-2) and TRBJ2-7, with 10 bases identical to TRBD2. CDR3 length equals 14 residues. With V trimmed by 6 bases and J by 6 bases, 8 bases remained unmatched. Per germline, CDR1 LGHDT and CDR2 YNNKEL (reference sequence). The CDR3 sequence is CASSLGLAWSEQYF. The CDR3 DNA follows: TGTGCCAGCAGTCTGGGACTAGCGTGGAGCGAGCAGTACTTC.

J is TRBJ2-3 and V is TRBV7-3; D might be TRBD2 (6 bases). This CDR3 region has 17 residues. The V gene's germline CDR1 is SGHTA and CDR2 FQGTGA. Trimming took off 5 bases at V and 0 bases at J, with 18 bases between the two ends. The CDR3 spells CASSDPGRPRSTDTQYF. In DNA form, the CDR3 reads TGTGCCAGCAGCGACCCGGGGAGGCCGAGGAGCACAGATACGCAGTATTTT.

The rearrangement links TRBV5-1 to TRBJ1-2; 7 positions match TRBD1. Germline CDR1 is SGHRS and CDR2 is YFSETQ. The CDR3 has 16 amino acids. With 4 bases clipped from V and 8 bases from J, the junction kept 17 bases outside the gene matches. The CDR3 sequence: CASSQYSSDRGPGYTF. CDR3 nucleotides: TGCGCCAGCAGCCAATACTCGAGCGATAGGGGGCCGGGCTACACCTTC.

The chain employs TRBV13 and TRBJ2-3; no clear D gene. Germline CDR1 and CDR2: PRHDT and FYEKMQ (reference sequence). V shed 3 bases and J shed 6 bases, with 10 bases lying between them. The CDR3 has 13 amino acids. The CDR3 loop is CASSFKTSDTQYF. The DNA for the CDR3 is TGTGCCAGCAGCTTTAAGACATCGGATACGCAGTATTTT.

The chain links TRBV4-3 to TRBJ2-3, with 10 positions matching TRBD2. Germline loops: CDR1 LGHNA, CDR2 YSLEER. CDR3 length: 20 amino acids. The V segment lost 0 bases and the J segment 4 bases; nucleotides outside the gene matches: 16. CDR3 sequence reads: CASSQDHRTSGVSRSDTQYF. The CDR3, as DNA: TGCGCCAGCAGCCAAGATCACCGCACTAGCGGGGTCTCACGGTCAGATACGCAGTATTTT.

The chain joins TRBV9 to TRBJ2-2; 10 bases match TRBD2. The CDR3 sequence is 14 residues long. J lost 6 bases, V lost 3 bases, and 2 bases had no gene match. CDR1 SGDLS and CDR2 YYNGEE come from the germline V gene. CDR3 bases: TGTGCCAGCAGCGGACTAGCGGGTGCCGGGGAGCTGTTTTTT. The encoded protein is CASSGLAGAGELFF.

The rearrangement links TRBV4-2 to TRBJ2-7, with TRBD2 matching 8 bases. The V and J ends lost 2 bases and 3 bases, in that order; junction bases with no gene match: 9. This CDR3 is 16 amino acids long. Germline loops: CDR1 LGHNA, CDR2 YNFKEQ. The DNA of the CDR3 is TGTGCCAGCAGCCAATCCGGGGGGGCCAAGTACTACGAGCAGTACTTC. The encoded protein is CASSQSGGAKYYEQYF.

This rearrangement joins TRBV5-4 to TRBJ2-7; the D gene is possibly TRBD2 (6 bases). The germline V gene has CDR1 SGHNT and CDR2 YYREEE (reference sequence). With 0 bases removed from V and 6 bases from J, the gap between germline ends came to 13 bases. The CDR3 runs to 14 residues. In DNA form, the CDR3 reads TGTGCCAGCAGCTTGGGAGGGCTAGCGAGCGAGCAGTACTTC. This encodes CASSLGGLASEQYF.

The chain uses TRBV24-1 and TRBJ2-7, with a weak D call TRBD1 (6 bases). Germline CDR1 KGHDR, CDR2 SFDVKD. CDR3 size: 14 residues. Trimming took off 4 bases at V and 2 bases at J, with 11 bases between the two ends. The CDR3 protein is CATSDRDIPYEQYF. CDR3 coding DNA: TGTGCCACCAGTGACAGGGACATCCCCTACGAGCAGTACTTC.

The chain couples TRBV6-2 or TRBV6-3 to TRBJ2-1; 11 bases match TRBD2. There are 14 residues in the CDR3. V shed 6 bases and J 9 bases; nucleotides not matched to a gene: 7. Per the germline V gene, CDR1 is MNHEY and CDR2 is SVGEGT. For the CDR3, the DNA is TGTGCCAGCAGCGGGACTAGCGGCAACTCTGAGCAGTTCTTC. Protein: CASSGTSGNSEQFF.